The clone carrying this T cell receptor beta chain has a count of ten or more. Each CDR3 protein is one row after TCRdb ran MiXCR on the 5' RACE reads. The sample records fewer than 150,000 distinct CDR3 sequences, more than 6% being singletons. These data come from a study of T cells after yellow fever vaccination. Sequencing was performed on CD4+ T cells sorted from PBMCs, taken 5 days after the yellow fever booster vaccination. The receptor was derived from a man younger than 40 who received the YFV17D yellow fever vaccine.

DNA of the CDR3: TGCAGTGTTCCGGACGCGGGACAGGGAACCTACGAGCAGTACTTC. Translated, it gives CSVPDAGQGTYEQYF. The rearrangement links TRBV20-1 to TRBJ2-7; TRBD1 agrees at 9 bases. Germline V CDR1 and CDR2: DFQATT, SNEGSKA (reference sequence). Trimming took 7 bases from V and 2 from J; bases not matched to a gene: 12. The CDR3 extends over 15 amino acids.